This T cell receptor (beta chain) was identified in a study of blood T cell repertoires in COVID-19. This CDR3 spans 18 amino acids. Losses at the gene ends were 7 bases for V and 0 bases for J; bases not matched to a gene: 14. Looked up from germline, CDR1 is LNHDA and CDR2 is SQIVND (reference sequence). Produced via immunoSEQ multiplex PCR; TCRdb's table is partial and in-frame only. The sample contains roughly 190,000 clones, approximately 85% of which appear only once. This TCR derives from a woman aged 65 to 85 with active or convalescent COVID-19. Sequencing was performed on peripheral blood. The chain joins TRBV19 to TRBJ2-2; 7 nucleotides line up with TRBD2. The CDR3: CASTPSGISQANTGELFF. CDR3 DNA: TGTGCCAGTACCCCGAGCGGGATCTCCCAAGCGAACACCGGGGAGCTGTTTTTT.